The present T cell receptor (beta chain) was sequenced within a study of blood T cell repertoires in COVID-19 (dated by TCRdb to 2019 to 2021). Broadly, across the study: Samples from collaborators originated in the United States, Italy and Spain and spanned both the acute and convalescent phases of COVID-19. The prospective study material was composed of cDNA or gDNA derived from T cells, B-cell-depleted T cells, or PBMCs. Subjects who had been exposed to COVID-19, were actively infected with it, or had recovered from it provided the deeply sampled blood TCRbeta repertoires that made up the dataset. The repertoires were made available in a free public database intended to serve as a resource for research on the immune response to SARS-CoV-2. Samples were obtained from the ongoing ImmuneRACE study (first 160 participants) and from 1,000 to 1,500 subjects provided by 6 global collaborators. A de-identified subject ID, COVID-19 status, age in years and sex were almost always included in the sample metadata. HLA class I and class II types, where available, came from metadata supplied by the sample provider rather than from assay-based typing.

A word on this clone: Its antigen is still unknown. No clone much larger than this one lies a single base away; base qualities are absent.

TCRbeta CDR3 regions were amplified from genomic DNA using the immunoSEQ Assay, a bias-controlled multiplex PCR. On the study's bioinformatics: Within the assay, amplification of reference gene primers was used to estimate how many nucleated cells each sample contained. To quantify the absolute abundance of each unique TCRbeta CDR3 rearrangement, sequence reads were collapsed and filtered. For each sample, productive Simpson clonality was calculated as the square root of Simpson's diversity index over productive rearrangements. As stored in TCRdb, this immuneACCESS dataset retains in-frame rearrangements with V and J assigned. A fraction of the clones does not appear; measured against another copy, unresolved V genes explain less than half of the discrepancy, and the remainder lacks a known reason. V, J and clone size were drawn from that table, and D and trimming were deduced from the DNA. The sample contains about 250,000 clones, roughly 85% of them found a single time. The top ten clones comprise less than 6.5% of the sample.

The junction carries 6 bases between V and J, which are trimmed by 4 bases and 0 bases respectively. The germline V gene (reference sequence) gives CDR1 as SEHNR and CDR2 as FQNEAQ. The CDR3 measures 13 amino acids from cysteine to phenylalanine. Only the CDR3 DNA stays, 39 bases, in frame from base 1. The collaborating institutions used their own protocols to collect whole blood in K2EDTA tubes. For TCRbeta analysis, collaborators shipped samples as frozen whole blood, isolated PBMCs, or DNA extracted from either of those sample types. Results the study describes overall, beyond this receptor: How much clinical and demographic metadata was included differed by source and by participant, and the metadata was provided uncurated.

The clonotype was recovered from a man aged 50 or older with active or convalescent COVID-19. The chain couples TRBV7-9 to TRBJ1-2; no D gene call is confident. The source material was peripheral blood. This receptor carries the CDR3 CASSSPANYGYTF. The nucleotide sequence is given as TGTGCCAGCAGCTCCCCCGCTAACTATGGCTACACCTTC.